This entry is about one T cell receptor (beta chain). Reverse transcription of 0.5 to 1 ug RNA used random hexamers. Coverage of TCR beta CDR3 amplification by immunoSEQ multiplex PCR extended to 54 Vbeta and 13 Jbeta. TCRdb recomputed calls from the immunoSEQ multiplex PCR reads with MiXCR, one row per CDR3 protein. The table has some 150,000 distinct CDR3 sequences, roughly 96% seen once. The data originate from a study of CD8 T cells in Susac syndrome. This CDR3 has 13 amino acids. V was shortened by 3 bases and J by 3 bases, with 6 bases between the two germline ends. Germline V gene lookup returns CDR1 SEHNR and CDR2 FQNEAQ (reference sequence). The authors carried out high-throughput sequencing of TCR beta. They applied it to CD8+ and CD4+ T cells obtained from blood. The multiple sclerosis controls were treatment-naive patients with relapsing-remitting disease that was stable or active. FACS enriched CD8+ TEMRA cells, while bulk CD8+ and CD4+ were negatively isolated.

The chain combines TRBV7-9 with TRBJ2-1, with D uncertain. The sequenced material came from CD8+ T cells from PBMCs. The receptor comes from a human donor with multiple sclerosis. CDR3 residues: CASSLDDYNEQFF. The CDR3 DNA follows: TGTGCCAGCAGCTTGGACGACTACAATGAGCAGTTCTTC.